These 26 T cell receptor beta chains came from one sample sequenced in a study of CD8+CD57+ T cells in acquired aplastic anemia. Genomic DNA, the template, was used for profiling of the TCR beta VDJ and CDR3. TCRdb recomputed calls from the reads with MiXCR, one row per CDR3 protein. The sample yields around 150,000 distinct CDR3 sequences, 71% seen once. Sequencing involved patients with CD8+CD57+ cell expansion previously shown by flow cytometry. The sample consisted of sorted CD4+, CD8+, or CD8+CD57+ T cells (not recorded which) from PBMCs. All receptors derive from a human donor with aplastic anemia.

This rearrangement joins TRBV19 to TRBJ2-5; no reliable D call. Germline lookup yields CDR1 LNHDA and CDR2 SQIVND (reference sequence). V dropped 6 bases and J dropped 8 bases, with 7 bases sitting between them. CDR3 length equals 10 residues. CDR3 amino acids: CASSPETQYF. In DNA, the CDR3 is TGTGCCAGTAGCCCAGAAACCCAGTACTTC. Full variable domain (remainder filled in from reference TRBV19 and TRBJ2-5): DGGITQSPKYLFRKEGQNVTLSCEQNLNHDAMYWYRQDPGQGLRLIYYSQIVNDFQKGDIAEGYSVSREKKESFPLTVTSAQKNPTAFYLCASSPETQYFGPGTRLLVL.

This chain connects TRBV7-3 to TRBJ2-7; D gene unclear. CDR1 and CDR2 (germline): SGHTA, FQGTGA. V was clipped by 2 bases and J by 3 bases, with 8 bases between them. CDR3 length equals 13 residues. The CDR3 region is CASSLASDYEQYF. Here the CDR3 DNA reads TGTGCCAGCAGCTTAGCCAGTGACTACGAGCAGTACTTC.

J is TRBJ2-1 and V is TRBV15; D is unresolved. Germline V lookup: CDR1 LNHNV, CDR2 YYDKDF (reference sequence). The CDR3 extends over 13 amino acids. V was trimmed by 0 bases and J by 5 bases, leaving 5 bases between them. CDR3 loop: CATSRDMDNEQFF. CDR3 DNA sequence: TGTGCCACCAGCAGAGATATGGACAATGAGCAGTTCTTC.

V is TRBV29-1 and J is TRBJ1-2, with 10 bases fitting TRBD1. This CDR3 is built from 13 residues. V lost 4 bases, J lost 4 bases, and 3 bases stayed unmatched. The V gene's germline CDR1 is SQVTM and CDR2 ANQGSEA. The DNA of the CDR3 is TGCAGCGTTGGGACAGGGGGAACCTATGGCTACACCTTC. It specifies CSVGTGGTYGYTF. Full variable domain (rest looked up from reference TRBV29-1 and TRBJ1-2): SAVISQKPSRDICQRGTSLTIQCQVDSQVTMMFWYRQQPGQSLTLIATANQGSEATYESGFVIDKFPISRPNLTFSTLTVSNMSPEDSSIYLCSVGTGGTYGYTFGSGTRLTVV.

The rearrangement uses TRBV5-4 and TRBJ1-5; D gene ambiguous. The V and J ends lost 0 bases and 5 bases respectively, with 6 bases between them. This CDR3 contains 13 residues. Germline CDR1 reads SGHNT; CDR2 reads YYREEE (reference sequence). The CDR3 spells CASSLDGDQPQHF. CDR3 nucleotide sequence: TGTGCCAGCAGCTTGGATGGGGATCAGCCCCAGCATTTT.

CDR3 region: CAIAQGGASDTQYF. The CDR3 coding sequence is TGTGCCATCGCCCAGGGAGGGGCATCGGATACGCAGTATTTT. The gene calls are TRBV10-3 and TRBJ2-3; 7 bases are shared with TRBD2. CDR1 ENHRY and CDR2 SYGVKD come from the germline V gene. V shed 8 bases, J shed 6 bases, and the junction held 11 bases outside the gene matches. The CDR3 extends over 14 amino acids.

This chain uses TRBV20-1 with TRBJ2-5; perhaps D is TRBD1 or TRBD2 (6 bases each). CDR3 size: 15 residues. Germline values: CDR1 DFQATT, CDR2 SNEGSKA (reference sequence). Trimming took 0 bases from V and 5 from J, leaving 16 bases between them. The CDR3 loop is CSARDGKEGVETQYF. The CDR3 DNA reads as TGCAGTGCTAGAGATGGGAAGGAGGGGGTGGAGACCCAGTACTTC.

This rearrangement joins TRBV7-7 to TRBJ2-3; 10 nucleotides align to TRBD2. The V segment lost 1 base and the J segment 4 bases; nucleotides outside the gene matches: 5. Germline values: CDR1 SSHAT, CDR2 FNYEAQ (reference sequence). The CDR3 covers 16 residues. CDR3 DNA sequence: TGTGCCAGCAGCTTAGGGACTAGCGGCGGGGCAGATACGCAGTATTTT. This codes for CASSLGTSGGADTQYF.

This rearrangement joins TRBV5-1 to TRBJ2-3; TRBD2 is a possible D gene (5 bases). The CDR3 has 15 residues. CDR1 and CDR2 (germline): SGHRS, YFSETQ. Trimming left V 5 bases short and J 0 bases short, with 13 bases between. This CDR3 is CASSSLRTSTDTQYF. In nucleotides, the CDR3 is TGCGCCAGCAGTTCTTTACGGACTAGCACAGATACGCAGTATTTT.

V usage is TRBV15 and J usage is TRBJ2-1; weak D call: TRBD1 (5 bases). This CDR3 has 15 residues. CDR1 is LNHNV and CDR2 is YYDKDF in the germline V gene (reference sequence). V was clipped by 3 bases and J by 2 bases, with 11 bases between them. In DNA, the CDR3 is TGTGCCACCAGCAGTCTGCGGACAACCTACAATGAGCAGTTCTTC. It specifies CATSSLRTTYNEQFF.

This chain uses TRBV12-3 or TRBV12-4 with TRBJ1-3, with 7 bases identical to TRBD1. V lost 3 bases to trimming and J lost 4 bases; unmatched junction nucleotides: 3. The CDR3 totals 14 residues. Here the CDR3 reads CASSLTGMGNTIYF. The CDR3 DNA sequence: TGTGCCAGCAGTTTGACAGGGATGGGAAACACCATATATTTT.

This sequence joins TRBV15 and TRBJ1-4, with D hard to call. The CDR3 is made up of 13 amino acids. The V end lost 4 bases, the J end lost 8 bases, and 11 bases lay between the germline ends. Germline-derived CDR1 and CDR2 are LNHNV and YYDKDF (reference sequence). The CDR3 loop is CATSIQVEEKLFF. In DNA, the CDR3 is TGTGCCACCAGCATCCAGGTGGAAGAAAAACTGTTTTTT.

This chain joins TRBV29-1 and TRBJ1-1; unclear D gene. This CDR3 has 13 amino acids. Germline V gene lookup returns CDR1 SQVTM and CDR2 ANQGSEA. The V end was cut by 6 bases, the J end by 4 bases, with 15 bases between. CDR3 sequence (DNA): TGCAGCGTGACCCAGCCGTTGGCCACTGAAGCTTTCTTT. Its protein is CSVTQPLATEAFF.

This clonotype was recorded a few times. The chain combines TRBV5-5 with TRBJ1-1; TRBD1 agrees at 7 bases. The V and J ends lost 4 bases and 1 base, in that order; junction bases with no gene match: 25. The CDR3 is 21 amino acids. Germline CDR1 SGHKS, CDR2 YYEKEE (reference sequence). The CDR3 region is CASSPGVDDRQGGRWNTEAFF. The CDR3 bases are TGTGCCAGCAGCCCGGGGGTGGACGATAGACAGGGAGGAAGGTGGAACACTGAAGCTTTCTTT. Complete variable domain (other parts from reference TRBV5-5 and TRBJ1-1): DAGVTQSPTHLIKTRGQQVTLRCSPISGHKSVSWYQQVLGQGPQFIFQYYEKEERGRGNFPDRFSARQFPNYSSELNVNALLLGDSALYLCASSPGVDDRQGGRWNTEAFFGQGTRLTVV.

The CDR3 sequence: CASSERQEAFF. The DNA for the CDR3 is TGTGCCAGCAGTGAAAGACAAGAAGCTTTCTTT. This chain links TRBV2 with TRBJ1-1; D is ambiguous. Looked up from germline, CDR1 is SNHLY and CDR2 is FYNNEI. This CDR3 comprises 11 residues. V gave up 2 bases and J gave up 8 bases, with 6 bases separating them.

This rearrangement joins TRBV9 to TRBJ1-5; D remains ambiguous. The germline V and J ends were trimmed by 4 bases and 0 bases, with 8 bases remaining between them. The germline CDR1 and CDR2 sequences are SGDLS and YYNGEE. This CDR3 contains 14 residues. The CDR3 DNA is TGTGCCAGCAGCAGGTCCAATAGCAATCAGCCCCAGCATTTT. Its protein product is CASSRSNSNQPQHF.

As regards this clonotype: The missing conserved phenylalanine or tryptophan at the end of this CDR3 makes a read error likely. The DNA is omitted, as the CDR3 cannot be located on it reliably, and the CDR3 follows TCRdb's listing. The rearrangement links TRBV9 to TRBJ2-3; the DNA was not used to check the table's D call, TRBD2. Ends included, the CDR3 has 12 residues. The germline V gene encodes CDR1 SGDLS and CDR2 YYNGEE. The chain's CDR3 is CASSAYDHSGDY.

This chain connects TRBV15 to TRBJ1-2; D is unresolved. The germline V gene has CDR1 LNHNV and CDR2 YYDKDF (reference sequence). The V end lost 0 bases, the J end lost 8 bases, and 7 bases lay between the germline ends. The CDR3 is made up of 12 amino acids. This CDR3 reads CATSREQYGYTF. CDR3 nucleotides: TGTGCCACCAGCAGAGAACAGTACGGCTACACCTTC.

In its sample, this clonotype was seen a few times. The chain couples TRBV24-1 to TRBJ2-7, with 7 nucleotides matching TRBD1. V shed 7 bases, J shed 0 bases, and the junction held 2 bases outside the gene matches. Germline assignment: CDR1 KGHDR and CDR2 SFDVKD. The length of the CDR3 is 13 residues. In DNA, the CDR3 is TGTGCCACCAGAAGGGACAGCTCCTACGAGCAGTACTTC. The encoded protein is CATRRDSSYEQYF.

This clonotype has just one count. This chain connects TRBV25-1 to TRBJ2-2; a weak D match, TRBD2 (5 bases). The CDR3 loop spans 17 amino acids. Germline V gene sequence: CDR1 MGHDK, CDR2 SYGVNS. V was cut by 6 bases and J by 8 bases, with 25 bases left in between. CDR3 sequence (DNA): TGTGCCAGCAGCTTATCATCGGGGTTGGGTCGCTCTGGGGAGCTGTTTTTT. It codes for CASSLSSGLGRSGELFF.

This chain connects TRBV7-2 to TRBJ2-7, with 7 bases matching TRBD1. The germline gives CDR1 SGHTA, CDR2 FQGNSA. CDR3 length equals 14 residues. V was clipped by 4 bases and J by 7 bases; unmatched bases: 10. CDR3 DNA: TGTGCCAGCAGCTCCGCCGACAGGGTGGGAGAGCAGTACTTC. As protein: CASSSADRVGEQYF.

This clonotype was observed a handful of times. The gene calls are TRBV13 and TRBJ2-7, with a weak D call TRBD1 (6 bases). With 4 bases removed from V and 2 bases from J, the gap between germline ends came to 15 bases. Germline lookup yields CDR1 PRHDT and CDR2 FYEKMQ (reference sequence). CDR3 length: 15 residues. The CDR3 here is CASSYGQGWPYEQYF. The CDR3 DNA reads as TGTGCCAGCAGCTATGGGCAGGGGTGGCCCTACGAGCAGTACTTC.

Turning to this clonotype: Compared with germline, one end of the junction differs, possibly owing to a read error. This chain joins TRBV20-1 and TRBJ2-7; the D gene could be TRBD1 or TRBD2 (6 bases each). Germline CDR1 and CDR2: DFQATT and SNEGSKA (reference sequence). The CDR3 is 11 residues long. As DNA, the CDR3 is TGCAGTGCTAGTACGGGCGGGACAACCTCCTTC. Protein product: CSASTGGTTSF.

This chain connects TRBV14 to TRBJ2-1, with 10 bases identical to TRBD2. CDR3 length equals 16 residues. Losses at the gene ends were 0 bases for V and 8 bases for J; bases not matched to a gene: 7. Germline V gene lookup returns CDR1 SGHDN and CDR2 FVKESK. The CDR3 is CASSQEAGGLVHEQFF. DNA for the CDR3: TGTGCCAGCAGCCAAGAAGCGGGGGGGTTGGTCCATGAGCAGTTCTTC.

This clonotype was seen only once. The chain couples TRBV20-1 to TRBJ1-5; 7 positions match TRBD1. The CDR3 is 15 amino acids. Looked up from germline, CDR1 is DFQATT and CDR2 is SNEGSKA (reference sequence). V was pared by 0 bases and J by 4 bases, with 6 bases of the junction left unmatched. CDR3: CSARDPTGRNQPQHF. In nucleotides, the CDR3 is TGCAGTGCTAGAGACCCGACAGGGCGGAATCAGCCCCAGCATTTT.

This chain joins TRBV20-1 and TRBJ2-5; D is ambiguous. This CDR3 is built from 13 residues. Germline V CDR1 and CDR2: DFQATT, SNEGSKA (reference sequence). The DNA for the CDR3 is TGCAGCGTTGAACCTCCCCTCGACGAGACCCAGTACTTC. Protein: CSVEPPLDETQYF.